A single T cell receptor (beta chain) is shown here with its context. Its matching antigen is unknown. This entry comes from a study of cytomegalovirus exposure and HLA in healthy donors. Study details: Within an early data release were about 90 million unique TCRs drawn from HLA-typed donors. Whole-study findings and limits: In vitro, a few CMV-associated chains proved specific for CMV antigens. A later analysis found that most CMV-associated TCR beta chains appeared HLA-restricted.

This CDR3 is 15 amino acids long. The germline V gene has CDR1 SGHAT and CDR2 FQNNGV. V was clipped by 5 bases and J by 8 bases; unmatched bases: 9. It was with 60 Vbeta and 13 Jbeta primers that the PCR ran. Measured with immunoSEQ multiplex PCR; TCRdb has only the in-frame clones, and not every one. This table has about 120,000 clones, roughly 80% appearing once. The genes are TRBV11-2 and TRBJ2-5; 12 nucleotides line up with TRBD1. The sequencing sample was made of PBMCs. This clonotype originated in a woman aged 40 to 50 in good health and CMV-seropositive. CDR3 region: CASSLRGQGAATQYF. CDR3 coding DNA: TGTGCCAGCAGCCTACGGGGACAGGGGGCGGCAACCCAGTACTTC.